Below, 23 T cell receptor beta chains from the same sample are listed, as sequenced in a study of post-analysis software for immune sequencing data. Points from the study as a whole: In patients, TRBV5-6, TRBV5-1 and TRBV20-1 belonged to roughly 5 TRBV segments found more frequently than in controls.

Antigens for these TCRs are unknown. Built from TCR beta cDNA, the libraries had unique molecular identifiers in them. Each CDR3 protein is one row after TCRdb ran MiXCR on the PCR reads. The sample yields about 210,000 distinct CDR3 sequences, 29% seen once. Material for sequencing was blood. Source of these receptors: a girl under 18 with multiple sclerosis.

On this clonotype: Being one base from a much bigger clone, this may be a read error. In DNA, the CDR3 is TGTGCCAGCAGCTTAACTGCTATTCTAGCGACTACCTCCTACAATGAGCAGTACTTC. Protein product: CASSLTAILATTSYNEQYF. The rearrangement joins TRBV7-2 to TRBJ2-1, with TRBD2 as a possible D gene (6 bases). The DNA end is a closer match to TRBJ2-7, so the J assignment may be wrong. Looked up from germline, CDR1 is SGHTA and CDR2 is FQGNSA. The CDR3 length is 19 residues.

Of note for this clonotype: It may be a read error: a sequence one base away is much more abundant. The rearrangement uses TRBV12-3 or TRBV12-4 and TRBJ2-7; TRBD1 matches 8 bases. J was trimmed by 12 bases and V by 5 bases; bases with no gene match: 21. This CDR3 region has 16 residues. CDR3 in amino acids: CASSPRQGAGQETLYF. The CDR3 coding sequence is TGTGCCAGCAGTCCCCGGCAGGGGGCCGGTCAAGAGACCCTGTACTTC.

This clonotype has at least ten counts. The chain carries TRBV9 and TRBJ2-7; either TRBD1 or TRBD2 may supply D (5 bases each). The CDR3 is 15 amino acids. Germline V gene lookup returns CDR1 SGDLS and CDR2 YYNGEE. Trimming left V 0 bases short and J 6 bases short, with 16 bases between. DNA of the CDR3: TGTGCCAGCAGCGTAGATGGGACCCTAAGGTCCGAGCAGTACTTC. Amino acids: CASSVDGTLRSEQYF.

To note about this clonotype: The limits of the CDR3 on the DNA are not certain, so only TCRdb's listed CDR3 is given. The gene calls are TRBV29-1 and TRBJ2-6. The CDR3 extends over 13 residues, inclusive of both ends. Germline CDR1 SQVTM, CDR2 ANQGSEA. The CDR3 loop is CSVVGFGANVRTF.

CDR3: CASSSGLRETQYF. The DNA for the CDR3 is TGTGCCAGCTCATCAGGGTTGAGGGAGACCCAGTACTTC. The chain has TRBV18 and TRBJ2-5, with D perhaps TRBD1 (5 bases). This CDR3 has 13 amino acids. Germline V gene sequence: CDR1 KGHSH, CDR2 LQKENI. V was shortened by 5 bases and J by 5 bases, with 12 bases between the two germline ends.

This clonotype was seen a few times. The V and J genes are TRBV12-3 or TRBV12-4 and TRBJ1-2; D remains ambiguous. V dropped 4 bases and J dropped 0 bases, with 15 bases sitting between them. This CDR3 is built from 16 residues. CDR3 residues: CASSSWVGISNYGYTF. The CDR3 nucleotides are TGTGCCAGCAGTTCATGGGTTGGGATATCTAACTATGGCTACACCTTC.

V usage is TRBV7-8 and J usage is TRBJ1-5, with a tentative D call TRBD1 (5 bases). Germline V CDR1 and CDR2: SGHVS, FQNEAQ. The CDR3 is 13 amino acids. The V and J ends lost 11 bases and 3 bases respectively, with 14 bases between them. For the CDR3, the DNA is TGTGCCGGTGGGTTAGGGGTCAATCAGCCCCAGCATTTT. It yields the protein CAGGLGVNQPQHF.

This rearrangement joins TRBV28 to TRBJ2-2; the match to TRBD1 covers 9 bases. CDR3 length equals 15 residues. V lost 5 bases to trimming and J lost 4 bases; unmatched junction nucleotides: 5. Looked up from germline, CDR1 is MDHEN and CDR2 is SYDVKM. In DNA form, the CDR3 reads TGTGCCAGCAGTACAGGGGGCACTGGCACCGGGGAGCTGTTTTTT. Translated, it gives CASSTGGTGTGELFF.

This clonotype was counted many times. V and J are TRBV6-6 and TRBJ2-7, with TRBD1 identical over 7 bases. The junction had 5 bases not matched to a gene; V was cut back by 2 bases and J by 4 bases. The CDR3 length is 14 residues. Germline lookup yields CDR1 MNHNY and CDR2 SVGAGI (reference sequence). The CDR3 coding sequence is TGTGCCAGCAGTTACAAAGGGGGCAAGTACGAGCAGTACTTC. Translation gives CASSYKGGKYEQYF.

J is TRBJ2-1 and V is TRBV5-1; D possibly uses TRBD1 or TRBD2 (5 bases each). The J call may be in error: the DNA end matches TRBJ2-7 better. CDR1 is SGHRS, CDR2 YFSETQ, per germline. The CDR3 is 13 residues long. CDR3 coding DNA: TGCGCCAGCAGCACGGGACCCAACAATGAGCAGTACTTC. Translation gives CASSTGPNNEQYF.

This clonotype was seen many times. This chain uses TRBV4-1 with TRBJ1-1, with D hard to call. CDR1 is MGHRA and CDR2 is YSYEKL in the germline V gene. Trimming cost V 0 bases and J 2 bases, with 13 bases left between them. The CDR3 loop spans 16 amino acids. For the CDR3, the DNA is TGCGCCAGCAGCCAAGATGGGAAGGGAGGTAACACTGAAGCTTTCTTT. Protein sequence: CASSQDGKGGNTEAFF.

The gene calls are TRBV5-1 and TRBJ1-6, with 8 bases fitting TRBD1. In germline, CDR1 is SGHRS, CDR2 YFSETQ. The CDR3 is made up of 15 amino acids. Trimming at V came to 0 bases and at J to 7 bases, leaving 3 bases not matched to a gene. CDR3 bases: TGCGCCAGCAGCTTGGATCAGGGGGCAAATTCACCCCTCCACTTT. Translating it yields CASSLDQGANSPLHF.

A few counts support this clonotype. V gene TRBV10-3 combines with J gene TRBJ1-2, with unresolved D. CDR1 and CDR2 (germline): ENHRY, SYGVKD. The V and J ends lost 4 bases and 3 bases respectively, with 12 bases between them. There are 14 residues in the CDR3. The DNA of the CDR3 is TGTGCCATCAGTGCTAGGGATGTTGACTATGGCTACACCTTC. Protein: CAISARDVDYGYTF.

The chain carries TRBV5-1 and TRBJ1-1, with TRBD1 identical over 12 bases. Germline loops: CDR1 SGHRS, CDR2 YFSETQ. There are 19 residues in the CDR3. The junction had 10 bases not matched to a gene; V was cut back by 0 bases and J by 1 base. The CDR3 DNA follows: TGCGCCAGCAGCTTGGGAATGGGGACAGGGGGCGCTTCGAACACTGAAGCTTTCTTT. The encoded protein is CASSLGMGTGGASNTEAFF.

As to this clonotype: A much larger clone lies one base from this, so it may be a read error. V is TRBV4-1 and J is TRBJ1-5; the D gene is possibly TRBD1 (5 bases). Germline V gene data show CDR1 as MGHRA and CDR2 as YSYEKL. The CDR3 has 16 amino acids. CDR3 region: CACSQGTENSNQPQHF. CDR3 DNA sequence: TGCGCCTGCAGCCAAGGGACGGAAAATAGCAATCAGCCCCAGCATTTT.

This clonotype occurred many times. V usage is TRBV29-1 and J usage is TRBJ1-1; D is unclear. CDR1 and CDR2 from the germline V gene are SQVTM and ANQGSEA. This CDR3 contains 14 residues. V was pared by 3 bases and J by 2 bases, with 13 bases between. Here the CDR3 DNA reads TGCAGCGTTGAGACGCGGAACTCAAACACTGAAGCTTTCTTT. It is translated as CSVETRNSNTEAFF.

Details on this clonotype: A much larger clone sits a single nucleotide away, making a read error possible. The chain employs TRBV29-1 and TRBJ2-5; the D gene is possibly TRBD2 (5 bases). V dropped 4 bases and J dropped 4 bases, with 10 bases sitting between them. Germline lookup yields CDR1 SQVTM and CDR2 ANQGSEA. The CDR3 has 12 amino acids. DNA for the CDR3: TGCAGCGTTGGAGAGAGGGTAGAGACCCAGTACTTC. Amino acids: CSVGERVETQYF.

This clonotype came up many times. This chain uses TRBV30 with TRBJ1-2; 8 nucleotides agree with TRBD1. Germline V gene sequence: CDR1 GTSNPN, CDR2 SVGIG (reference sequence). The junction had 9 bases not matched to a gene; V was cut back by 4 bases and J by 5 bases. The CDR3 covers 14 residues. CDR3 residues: CAWKKNRDRYGYTF. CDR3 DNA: TGTGCCTGGAAAAAAAACCGGGACAGGTATGGCTACACCTTC.

The DNA of the CDR3 is TGTGCCAGCAGCCAAGACTCCAGGCGCAGGGGGCTCACTGAAGCTTTCTTT. Translation gives CASSQDSRRRGLTEAFF. The V gene is TRBV3-1, the J gene TRBJ1-1; 8 nucleotides match TRBD1. This CDR3 spans 17 amino acids. The J segment lost 4 bases and the V segment lost 0 bases, leaving 10 bases of the junction unmatched. CDR1 and CDR2 (germline): LGHDT, YNNKEL (reference sequence).

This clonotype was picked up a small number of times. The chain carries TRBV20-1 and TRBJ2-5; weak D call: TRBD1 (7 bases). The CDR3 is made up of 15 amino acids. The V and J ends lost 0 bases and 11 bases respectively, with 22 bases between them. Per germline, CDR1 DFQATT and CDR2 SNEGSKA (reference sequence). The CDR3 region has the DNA TGCAGTGCTAGAGATGGAAGGGGGCCCTCGGGAGAGCAGTACTTC. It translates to CSARDGRGPSGEQYF.

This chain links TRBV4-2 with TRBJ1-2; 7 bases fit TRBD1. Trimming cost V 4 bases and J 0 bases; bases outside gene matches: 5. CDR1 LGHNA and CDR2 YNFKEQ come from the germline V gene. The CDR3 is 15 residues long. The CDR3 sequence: CASSRDQGANYGYTF. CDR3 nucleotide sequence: TGTGCCAGCAGCCGGGACCAGGGGGCTAACTATGGCTACACCTTC.

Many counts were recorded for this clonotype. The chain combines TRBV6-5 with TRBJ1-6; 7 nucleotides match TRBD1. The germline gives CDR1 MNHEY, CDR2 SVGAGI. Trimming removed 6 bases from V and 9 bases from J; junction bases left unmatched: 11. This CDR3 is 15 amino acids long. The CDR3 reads CASREAGTDPSPLHF. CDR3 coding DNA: TGTGCCAGCAGAGAAGCCGGGACAGACCCTTCACCCCTCCACTTT.

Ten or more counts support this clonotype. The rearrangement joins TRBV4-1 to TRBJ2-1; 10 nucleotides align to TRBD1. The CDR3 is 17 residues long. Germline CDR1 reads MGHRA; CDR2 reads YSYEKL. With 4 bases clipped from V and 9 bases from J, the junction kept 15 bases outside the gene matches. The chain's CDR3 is CASSPTTDRGRPGEQFF. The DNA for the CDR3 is TGCGCCAGCAGCCCCACCACCGACAGGGGGCGCCCCGGTGAGCAGTTCTTC.